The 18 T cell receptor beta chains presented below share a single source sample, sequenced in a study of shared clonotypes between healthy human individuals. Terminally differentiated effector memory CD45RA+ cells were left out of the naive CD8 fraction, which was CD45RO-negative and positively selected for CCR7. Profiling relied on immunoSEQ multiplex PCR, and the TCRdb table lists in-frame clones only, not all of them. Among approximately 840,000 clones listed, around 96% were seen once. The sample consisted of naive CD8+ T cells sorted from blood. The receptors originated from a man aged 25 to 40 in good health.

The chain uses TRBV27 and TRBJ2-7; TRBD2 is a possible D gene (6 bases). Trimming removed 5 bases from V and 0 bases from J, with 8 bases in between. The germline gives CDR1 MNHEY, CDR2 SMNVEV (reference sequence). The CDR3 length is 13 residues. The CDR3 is CASSVTSSYEQYF. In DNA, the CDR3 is TGTGCCAGCAGTGTGACTAGCTCCTACGAGCAGTACTTC.

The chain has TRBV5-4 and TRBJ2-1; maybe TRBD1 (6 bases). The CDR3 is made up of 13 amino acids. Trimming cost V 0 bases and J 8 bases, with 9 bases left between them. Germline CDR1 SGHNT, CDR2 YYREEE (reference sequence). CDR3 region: CASSLAGADEQFF. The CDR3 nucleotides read TGTGCCAGCAGCTTGGCAGGGGCGGATGAGCAGTTCTTC. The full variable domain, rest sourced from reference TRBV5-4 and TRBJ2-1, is ETGVTQSPTHLIKTRGQQVTLRCSSQSGHNTVSWYQQALGQGPQFIFQYYREEENGRGNFPPRFSGLQFPNYSSELNVNALELDDSALYLCASSLAGADEQFFGPGTRLTVL.

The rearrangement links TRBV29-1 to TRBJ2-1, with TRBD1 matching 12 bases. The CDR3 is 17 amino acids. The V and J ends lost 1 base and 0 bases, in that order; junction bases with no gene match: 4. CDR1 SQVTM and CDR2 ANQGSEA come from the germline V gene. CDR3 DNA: TGCAGCGTTGAAGTTGTGGGACAGGGGGCCTCCTACAATGAGCAGTTCTTC. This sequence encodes CSVEVVGQGASYNEQFF.

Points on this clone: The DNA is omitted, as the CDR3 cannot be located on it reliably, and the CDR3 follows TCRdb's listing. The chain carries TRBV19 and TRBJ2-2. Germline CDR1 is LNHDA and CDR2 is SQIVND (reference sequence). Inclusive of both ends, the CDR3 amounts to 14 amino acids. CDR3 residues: CASLPSGRAGELFF.

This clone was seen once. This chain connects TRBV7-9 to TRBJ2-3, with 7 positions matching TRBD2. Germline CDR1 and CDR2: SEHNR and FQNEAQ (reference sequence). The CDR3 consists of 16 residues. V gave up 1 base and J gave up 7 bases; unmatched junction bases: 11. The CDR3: CASSLVASGEANTQYF. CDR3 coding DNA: TGTGCCAGCAGCTTAGTGGCCAGCGGGGAGGCGAATACGCAGTATTTT. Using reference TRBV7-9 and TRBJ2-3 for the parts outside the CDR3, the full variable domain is DTGVSQNPRHKITKRGQNVTFRCDPISEHNRLYWYRQTLGQGPEFLTYFQNEAQLEKSRLLSDRFSAERPKGSFSTLEIQRTEQGDSAMYLCASSLVASGEANTQYFGPGTRLTVL.

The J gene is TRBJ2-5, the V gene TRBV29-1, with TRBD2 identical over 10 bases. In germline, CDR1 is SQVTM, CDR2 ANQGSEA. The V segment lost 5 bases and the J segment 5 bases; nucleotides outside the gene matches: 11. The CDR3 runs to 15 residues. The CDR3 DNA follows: TGCAGCGTTACAACAGCTAGCGGGAGTCGGGAGACCCAGTACTTC. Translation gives CSVTTASGSRETQYF.

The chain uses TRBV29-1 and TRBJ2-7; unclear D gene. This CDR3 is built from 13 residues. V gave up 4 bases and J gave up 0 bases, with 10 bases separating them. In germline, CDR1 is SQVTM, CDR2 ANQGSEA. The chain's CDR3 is CSVVTAVSYEQYF. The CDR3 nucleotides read TGCAGCGTTGTAACCGCCGTCTCCTACGAGCAGTACTTC.

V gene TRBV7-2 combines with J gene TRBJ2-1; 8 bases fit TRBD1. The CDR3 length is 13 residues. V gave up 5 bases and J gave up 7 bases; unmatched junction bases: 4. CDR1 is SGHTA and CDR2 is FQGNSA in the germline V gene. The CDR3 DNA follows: TGTGCCAGCAGCGTTAACAGGGGGAATGAGCAGTTCTTC. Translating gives CASSVNRGNEQFF.

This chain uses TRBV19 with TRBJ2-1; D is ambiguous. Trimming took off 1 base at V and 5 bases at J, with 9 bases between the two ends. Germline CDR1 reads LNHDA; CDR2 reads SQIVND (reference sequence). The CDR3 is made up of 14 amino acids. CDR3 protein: CASSIGGFDNEQFF. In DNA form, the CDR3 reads TGTGCCAGTAGTATAGGGGGATTCGACAATGAGCAGTTCTTC.

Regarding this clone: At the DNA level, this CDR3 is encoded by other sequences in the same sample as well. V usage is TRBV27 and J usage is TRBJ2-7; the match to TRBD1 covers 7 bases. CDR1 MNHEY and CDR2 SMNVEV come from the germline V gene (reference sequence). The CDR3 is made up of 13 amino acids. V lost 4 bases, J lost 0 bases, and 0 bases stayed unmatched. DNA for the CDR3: TGTGCCAGCAGTTGGGACAGCTCCTACGAGCAGTACTTC. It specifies CASSWDSSYEQYF.

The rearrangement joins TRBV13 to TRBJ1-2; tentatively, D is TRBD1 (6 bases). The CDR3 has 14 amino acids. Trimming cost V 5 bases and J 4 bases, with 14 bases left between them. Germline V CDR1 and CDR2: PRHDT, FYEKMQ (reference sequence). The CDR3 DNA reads TGTGCCAGCAGCCTACAGGGCTGGGGCTATGGCTACACCTTC. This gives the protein CASSLQGWGYGYTF.

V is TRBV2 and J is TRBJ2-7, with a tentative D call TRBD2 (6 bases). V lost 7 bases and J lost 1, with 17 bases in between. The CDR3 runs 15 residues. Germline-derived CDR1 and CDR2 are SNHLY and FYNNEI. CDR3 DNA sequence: TGTGCCAGCATTTCCTTAGCGGCCCCGTCCTACGAGCAGTACTTC. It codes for CASISLAAPSYEQYF. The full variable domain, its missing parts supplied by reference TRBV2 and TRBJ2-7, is EPEVTQTPSHQVTQMGQEVILRCVPISNHLYFYWYRQILGQKVEFLVSFYNNEISEKSEIFDDQFSVERPDGSNFTLKIRSTKLEDSAMYFCASISLAAPSYEQYFGPGTRLTVT.

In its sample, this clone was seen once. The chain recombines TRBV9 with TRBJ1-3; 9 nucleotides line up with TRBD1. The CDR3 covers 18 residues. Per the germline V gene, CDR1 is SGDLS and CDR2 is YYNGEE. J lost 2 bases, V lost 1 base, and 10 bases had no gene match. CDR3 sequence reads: CASSVRGQGRSPGNTIYF. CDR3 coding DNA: TGTGCCAGCAGCGTACGGGGACAGGGAAGATCTCCTGGAAACACCATATATTTT.

Here the CDR3 DNA reads TGTGCCAGCCGGACCTCAGTGGACCGAATCACAGATACGCAGTATTTT. Translation gives CASRTSVDRITDTQYF. The chain joins TRBV27 to TRBJ2-3; D gene uncertain. The CDR3 is made up of 16 amino acids. Germline-derived CDR1 and CDR2 are MNHEY and SMNVEV (reference sequence). V was pared by 8 bases and J by 2 bases, with 20 bases between.

The CDR3 sequence is CASSQAGGISEAFF. The CDR3 DNA reads as TGCGCCAGCAGCCAAGCGGGGGGGATCTCTGAAGCTTTCTTT. The chain uses TRBV4-1 and TRBJ1-1; a possible D gene is TRBD1 (5 bases). CDR1 MGHRA and CDR2 YSYEKL come from the germline V gene. V was cut by 1 base and J by 6 bases, with 12 bases left in between. There are 14 residues in the CDR3.

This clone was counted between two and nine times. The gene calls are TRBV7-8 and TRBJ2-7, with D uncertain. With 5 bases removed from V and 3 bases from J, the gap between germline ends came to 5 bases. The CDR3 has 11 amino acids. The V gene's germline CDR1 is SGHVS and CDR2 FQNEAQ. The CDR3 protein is CASSLIYEQYF. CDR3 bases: TGTGCCAGCAGCCTGATCTACGAGCAGTACTTC.

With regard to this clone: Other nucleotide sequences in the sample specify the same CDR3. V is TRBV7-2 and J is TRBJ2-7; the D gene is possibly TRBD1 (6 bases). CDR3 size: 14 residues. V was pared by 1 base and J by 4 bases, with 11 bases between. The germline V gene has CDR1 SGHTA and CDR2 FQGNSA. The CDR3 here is CASSLGPTGYEQYF. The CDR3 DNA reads TGTGCCAGCAGCTTAGGGCCGACAGGTTACGAGCAGTACTTC.

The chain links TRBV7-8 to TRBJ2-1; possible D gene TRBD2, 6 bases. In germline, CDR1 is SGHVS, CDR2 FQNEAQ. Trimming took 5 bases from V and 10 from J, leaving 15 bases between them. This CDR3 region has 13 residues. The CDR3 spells CASSQTGAREQFF. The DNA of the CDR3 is TGTGCCAGCAGCCAGACGGGAGCTCGGGAGCAGTTCTTC.